Listed here are 3 T cell receptor beta chains from one sample, sequenced in a study of graft-versus-host responses after intestinal transplantation. The antigens for these receptors are not known. The protocol was immunoSEQ multiplex PCR, while the TCRdb copy is restricted to in-frame clones and leaves out a portion. Seen here are about 81,000 clones, 70% to 90% observed once, and the top ten hold around 0.35%. Sequencing used unstimulated CD4+ T cells sorted from spleen or lymph node cells, obtained before intestinal transplant. Receptors were obtained from a human donor who received an intestinal transplant.

V is TRBV28 and J is TRBJ2-1; tentatively, D is TRBD2 (5 bases). The CDR3 spans 14 residues. Germline V CDR1 and CDR2: MDHEN, SYDVKM. Trimming cost V 4 bases and J 8 bases, with 15 bases left between them. CDR3 nucleotide sequence: TGTGCCAGCAGTTCGTCGCCCGGGGAGTATGAGCAGTTCTTC. This gives the protein CASSSSPGEYEQFF.

The chain couples TRBV28 to TRBJ2-7, with D possibly matching TRBD2 (5 bases). Trimming cost V 3 bases and J 4 bases, with 13 bases left between them. Germline V gene sequence: CDR1 MDHEN, CDR2 SYDVKM. The CDR3 is 14 amino acids. CDR3 in amino acids: CASSLPAAAYEQYF. In DNA form, the CDR3 reads TGTGCCAGCAGTTTGCCAGCGGCGGCTTACGAGCAGTACTTC.

J is TRBJ1-5 and V is TRBV15; D ambiguous. The CDR3 runs 16 residues. The germline V and J ends were trimmed by 4 bases and 5 bases, with 18 bases remaining between them. Germline CDR1 is LNHNV and CDR2 is YYDKDF (reference sequence). This chain's CDR3 is CATSTANPGSHQPQHF. CDR3 sequence (DNA): TGTGCCACCAGCACAGCCAATCCGGGGAGTCATCAGCCCCAGCATTTT.